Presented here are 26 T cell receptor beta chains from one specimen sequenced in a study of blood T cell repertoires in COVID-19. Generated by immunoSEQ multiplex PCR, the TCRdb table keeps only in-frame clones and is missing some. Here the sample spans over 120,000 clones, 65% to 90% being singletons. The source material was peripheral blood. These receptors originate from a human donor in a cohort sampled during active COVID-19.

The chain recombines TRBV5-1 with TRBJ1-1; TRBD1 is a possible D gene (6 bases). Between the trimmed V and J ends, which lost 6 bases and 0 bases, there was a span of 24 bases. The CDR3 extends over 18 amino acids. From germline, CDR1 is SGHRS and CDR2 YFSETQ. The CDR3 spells CASIYASGGRIMNTEAFF. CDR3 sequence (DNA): TGCGCCAGCATATATGCCTCGGGGGGGCGCATCATGAACACTGAAGCTTTCTTT.

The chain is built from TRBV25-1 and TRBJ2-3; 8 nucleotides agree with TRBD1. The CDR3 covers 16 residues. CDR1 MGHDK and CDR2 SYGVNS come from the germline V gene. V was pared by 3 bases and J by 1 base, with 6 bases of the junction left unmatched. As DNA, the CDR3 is TGTGCCAGCAGTGACCCCAGGACAGGGCGCACAGATACGCAGTATTTT. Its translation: CASSDPRTGRTDTQYF.

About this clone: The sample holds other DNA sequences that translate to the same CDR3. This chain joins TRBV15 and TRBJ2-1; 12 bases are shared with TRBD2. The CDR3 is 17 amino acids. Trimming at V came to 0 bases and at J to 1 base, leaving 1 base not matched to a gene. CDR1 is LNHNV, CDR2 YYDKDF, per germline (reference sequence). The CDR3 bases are TGTGCCACCAGCAGAGATGGGACTAGCGGGTCCTACAATGAGCAGTTCTTC. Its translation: CATSRDGTSGSYNEQFF.

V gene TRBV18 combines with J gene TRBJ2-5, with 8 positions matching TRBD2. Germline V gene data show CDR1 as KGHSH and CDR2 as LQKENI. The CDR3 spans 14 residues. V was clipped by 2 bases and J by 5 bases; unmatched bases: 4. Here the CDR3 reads CASSPSGGWETQYF. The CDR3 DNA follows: TGTGCCAGCTCACCAAGCGGGGGTTGGGAGACCCAGTACTTC.

The DNA for the CDR3 is TGTGCCAGCAGACCCGGGCTCGGGGGGCTTAGTCGAGGCAATGAGCAGTTCTTC. Translation gives CASRPGLGGLSRGNEQFF. This rearrangement joins TRBV7-8 to TRBJ2-1; a weak D match, TRBD2 (7 bases). CDR1 is SGHVS, CDR2 FQNEAQ, per germline. CDR3 length: 18 amino acids. Trimming took off 6 bases at V and 6 bases at J, with 27 bases between the two ends.

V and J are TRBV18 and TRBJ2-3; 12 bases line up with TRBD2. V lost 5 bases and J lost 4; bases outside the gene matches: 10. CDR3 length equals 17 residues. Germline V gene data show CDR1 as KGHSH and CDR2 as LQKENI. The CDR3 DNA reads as TGTGCCAGCTCAAGGTCCCTAGCGGGAGGGCCCTCAGATACGCAGTATTTT. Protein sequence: CASSRSLAGGPSDTQYF.

The CDR3 spells CASRGTSGSTYNEQFF. In nucleotides, the CDR3 is TGCGCCAGCCGCGGGACTAGCGGGAGCACCTACAATGAGCAGTTCTTC. The chain joins TRBV4-1 to TRBJ2-1; 14 positions agree with TRBD2. J gave up 2 bases and V 8 bases, and 5 bases lay outside the gene matches. This CDR3 region has 16 residues. Germline lookup yields CDR1 MGHRA and CDR2 YSYEKL.

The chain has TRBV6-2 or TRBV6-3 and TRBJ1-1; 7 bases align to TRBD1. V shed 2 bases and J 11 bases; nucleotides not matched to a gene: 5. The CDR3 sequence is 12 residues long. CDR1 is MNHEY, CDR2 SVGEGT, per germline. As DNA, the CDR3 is TGTGCCAGCAGTTACAAGGGGGCGAATGCTTTCTTT. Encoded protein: CASSYKGANAFF.

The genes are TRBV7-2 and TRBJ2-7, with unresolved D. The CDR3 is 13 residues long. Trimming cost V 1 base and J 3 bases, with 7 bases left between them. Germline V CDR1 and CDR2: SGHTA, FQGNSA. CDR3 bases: TGTGCCAGCAGCTTAGTCTTCAGCTACGAGCAGTACTTC. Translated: CASSLVFSYEQYF.

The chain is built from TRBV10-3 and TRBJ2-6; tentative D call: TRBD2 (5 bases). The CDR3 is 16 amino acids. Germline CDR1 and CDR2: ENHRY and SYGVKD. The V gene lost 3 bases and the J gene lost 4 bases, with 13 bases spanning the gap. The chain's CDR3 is CAISEQSLAGANVLTF. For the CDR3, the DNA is TGTGCCATCAGTGAACAGTCTCTAGCCGGGGCCAACGTCCTGACTTTC.

CDR3 bases: TGTGCCAGCTCACCAGAGGGCAATCAGCCCCAGCATTTT. It encodes CASSPEGNQPQHF. The chain combines TRBV18 with TRBJ1-5, with unresolved D. In germline, CDR1 is KGHSH, CDR2 LQKENI. V gave up 2 bases and J gave up 2 bases, with 4 bases separating them. The CDR3 consists of 13 residues.

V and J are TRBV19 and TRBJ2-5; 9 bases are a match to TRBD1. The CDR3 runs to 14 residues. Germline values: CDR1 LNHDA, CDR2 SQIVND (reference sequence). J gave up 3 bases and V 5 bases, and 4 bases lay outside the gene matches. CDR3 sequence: CASSPWTGEETQYF. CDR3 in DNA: TGTGCCAGTAGTCCCTGGACAGGGGAAGAGACCCAGTACTTC.

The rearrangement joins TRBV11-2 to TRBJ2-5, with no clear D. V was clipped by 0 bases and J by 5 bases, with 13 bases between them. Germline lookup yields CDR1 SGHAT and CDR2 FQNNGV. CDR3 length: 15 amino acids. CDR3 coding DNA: TGTGCCAGCAGCTTAGATCGCCCGTCTCGGGAGACCCAGTACTTC. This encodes CASSLDRPSRETQYF.

CDR3 amino acids: CAIGRAQGLNEQYF. The CDR3, as DNA: TGTGCCATCGGCCGGGCTCAGGGGCTCAACGAGCAGTACTTC. The genes are TRBV10-3 and TRBJ2-7, with a weak D call TRBD1 (6 bases). Germline V gene lookup returns CDR1 ENHRY and CDR2 SYGVKD. V was trimmed by 8 bases and J by 5 bases, leaving 19 bases between them. The CDR3 covers 14 residues.

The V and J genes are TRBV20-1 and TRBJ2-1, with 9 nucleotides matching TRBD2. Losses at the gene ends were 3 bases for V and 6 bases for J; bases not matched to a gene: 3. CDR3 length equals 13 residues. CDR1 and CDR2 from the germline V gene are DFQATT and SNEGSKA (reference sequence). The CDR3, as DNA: TGCAGTGCTAGTGCAGCGGGAGGCAATGAGCAGTTCTTC. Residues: CSASAAGGNEQFF.

The CDR3 spells CASSVDFGAGGYSTDTQYF. The CDR3 DNA reads TGTGCCAGCAGCGTAGATTTCGGAGCGGGAGGGTATAGCACAGATACGCAGTATTTT. This chain links TRBV9 with TRBJ2-3, with 10 bases fitting TRBD2. J was trimmed by 0 bases and V by 0 bases; bases with no gene match: 10. CDR1 and CDR2 (germline): SGDLS, YYNGEE. This CDR3 contains 19 residues.

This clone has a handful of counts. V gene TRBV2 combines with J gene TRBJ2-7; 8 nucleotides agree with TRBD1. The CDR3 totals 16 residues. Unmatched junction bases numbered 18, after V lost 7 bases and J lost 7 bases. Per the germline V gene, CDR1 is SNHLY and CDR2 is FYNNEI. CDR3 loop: CASIPTRGTGVYEQYF. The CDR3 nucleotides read TGTGCCAGCATTCCAACTAGAGGGACAGGAGTTTATGAGCAGTACTTC. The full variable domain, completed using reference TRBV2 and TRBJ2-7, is EPEVTQTPSHQVTQMGQEVILRCVPISNHLYFYWYRQILGQKVEFLVSFYNNEISEKSEIFDDQFSVERPDGSNFTLKIRSTKLEDSAMYFCASIPTRGTGVYEQYFGPGTRLTVT.

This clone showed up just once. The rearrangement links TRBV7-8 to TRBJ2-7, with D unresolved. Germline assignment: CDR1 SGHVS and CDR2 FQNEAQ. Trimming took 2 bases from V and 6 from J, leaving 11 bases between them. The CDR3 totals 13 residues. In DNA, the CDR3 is TGTGCCAGCAGCTTACTATACTACGCCGAGCAGTACTTC. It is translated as CASSLLYYAEQYF. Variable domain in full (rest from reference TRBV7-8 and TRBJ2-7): GAGVSQSPRYKVAKRGQDVALRCDPISGHVSLFWYQQALGQGPEFLTYFQNEAQLDKSGLPSDRFFAERPEGSVSTLKIQRTQQEDSAVYLCASSLLYYAEQYFGPGTRLTVT.

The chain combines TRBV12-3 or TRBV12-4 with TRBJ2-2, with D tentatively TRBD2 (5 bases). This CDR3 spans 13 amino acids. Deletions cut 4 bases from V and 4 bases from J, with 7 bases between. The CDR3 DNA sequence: TGTGCCAGCAGTTCGAGGGTCACCGGGGAGCTGTTTTTT. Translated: CASSSRVTGELFF.

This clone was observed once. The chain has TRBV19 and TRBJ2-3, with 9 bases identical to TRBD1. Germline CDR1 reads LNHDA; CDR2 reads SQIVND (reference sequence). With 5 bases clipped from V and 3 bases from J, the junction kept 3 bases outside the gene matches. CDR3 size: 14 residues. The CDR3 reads CASSGQGLTDTQYF. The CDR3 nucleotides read TGTGCCAGTAGTGGACAGGGGTTAACAGATACGCAGTATTTT.

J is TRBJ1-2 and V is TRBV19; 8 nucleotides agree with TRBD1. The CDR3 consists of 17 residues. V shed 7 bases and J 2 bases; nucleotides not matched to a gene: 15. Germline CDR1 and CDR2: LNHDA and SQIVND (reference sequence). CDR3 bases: TGTGCCAGTACTGCCTTTCGACGGACAGGGATAAACTATGGCTACACCTTC. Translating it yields CASTAFRRTGINYGYTF.

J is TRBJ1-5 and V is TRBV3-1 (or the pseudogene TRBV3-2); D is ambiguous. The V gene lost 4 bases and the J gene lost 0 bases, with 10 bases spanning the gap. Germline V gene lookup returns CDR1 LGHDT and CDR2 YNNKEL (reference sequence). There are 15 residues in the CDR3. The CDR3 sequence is CASSRDTYSNQPQHF. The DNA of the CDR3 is TGTGCCAGCAGCCGCGACACATATAGCAATCAGCCCCAGCATTTT.

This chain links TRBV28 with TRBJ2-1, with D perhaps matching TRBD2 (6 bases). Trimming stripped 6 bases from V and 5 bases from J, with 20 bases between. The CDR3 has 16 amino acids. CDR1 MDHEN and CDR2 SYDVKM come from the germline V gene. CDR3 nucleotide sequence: TGTGCCAGCAGCTTTCTGTTGGGACTCGGTAACAATGAGCAGTTCTTC. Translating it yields CASSFLLGLGNNEQFF. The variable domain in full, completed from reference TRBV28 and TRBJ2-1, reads DVKVTQSSRYLVKRTGEKVFLECVQDMDHENMFWYRQDPGLGLRLIYFSYDVKMKEKGDIPEGYSVSREKKERFSLILESASTNQTSMYLCASSFLLGLGNNEQFFGPGTRLTVL.

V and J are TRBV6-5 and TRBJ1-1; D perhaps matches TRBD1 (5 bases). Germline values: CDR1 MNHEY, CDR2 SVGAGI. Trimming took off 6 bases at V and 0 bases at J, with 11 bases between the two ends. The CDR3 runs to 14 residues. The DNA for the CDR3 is TGTGCCAGCAGGGTGGGCAGGGTGAACACTGAAGCTTTCTTT. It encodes CASRVGRVNTEAFF.

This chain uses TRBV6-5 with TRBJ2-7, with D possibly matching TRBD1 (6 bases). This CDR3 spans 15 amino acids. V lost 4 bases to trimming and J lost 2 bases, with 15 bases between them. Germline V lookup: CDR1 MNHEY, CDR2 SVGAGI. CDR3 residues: CASSWLTGGTYEQYF. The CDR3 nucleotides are TGTGCCAGCAGTTGGTTGACAGGAGGAACCTACGAGCAGTACTTC.

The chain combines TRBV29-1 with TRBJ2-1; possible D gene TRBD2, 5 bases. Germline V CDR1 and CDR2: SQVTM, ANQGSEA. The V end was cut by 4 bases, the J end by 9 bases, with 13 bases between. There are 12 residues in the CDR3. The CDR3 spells CSVVPSNGEQFF. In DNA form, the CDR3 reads TGCAGCGTTGTGCCTAGCAACGGTGAGCAGTTCTTC.